Listed here is a single TCR beta chain. Its specificity is unknown. A J-beta primer mix and a sample-barcoded 5' primer were used in a second PCR of roughly 6 to 11 cycles. TCRdb called the 5' RACE reads again in MiXCR, with one record for every CDR3 protein. This table has 800,000 to 950,000 distinct CDR3 sequences, approximately 35% appearing once. The sample is drawn from a study of blood T cells in healthy people across ages. CDR1 is MGHRA and CDR2 is YSYEKL in the germline V gene. This CDR3 region has 16 residues. V was clipped by 1 base and J by 7 bases, with 14 bases between them. Whole-study results and caveats: Both naive CD4+ cell counts and diversity were greater in long-lived donors than in aged donors.

This rearrangement joins TRBV4-1 to TRBJ1-6; D remains unclear. The sequence was collected from a man younger than 35 in good health. The material sequenced was blood. CDR3: CASSQVTSGGNSPLHF. The CDR3 region has the DNA TGCGCCAGCAGCCAAGTTACTAGCGGAGGGAATTCACCCCTCCACTTT.